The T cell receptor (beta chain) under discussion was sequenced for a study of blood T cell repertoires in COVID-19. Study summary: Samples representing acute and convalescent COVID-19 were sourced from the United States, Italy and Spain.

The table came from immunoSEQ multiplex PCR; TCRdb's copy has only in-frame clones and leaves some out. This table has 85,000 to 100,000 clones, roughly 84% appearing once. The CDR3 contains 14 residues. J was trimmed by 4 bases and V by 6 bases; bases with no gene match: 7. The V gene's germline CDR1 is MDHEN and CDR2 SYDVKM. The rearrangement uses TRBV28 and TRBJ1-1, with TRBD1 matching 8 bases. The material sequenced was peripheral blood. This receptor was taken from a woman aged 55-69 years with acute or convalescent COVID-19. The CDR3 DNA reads TGTGCCAGCAGAAATCAGGGGGCCCTCACTGAAGCTTTCTTT. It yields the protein CASRNQGALTEAFF.